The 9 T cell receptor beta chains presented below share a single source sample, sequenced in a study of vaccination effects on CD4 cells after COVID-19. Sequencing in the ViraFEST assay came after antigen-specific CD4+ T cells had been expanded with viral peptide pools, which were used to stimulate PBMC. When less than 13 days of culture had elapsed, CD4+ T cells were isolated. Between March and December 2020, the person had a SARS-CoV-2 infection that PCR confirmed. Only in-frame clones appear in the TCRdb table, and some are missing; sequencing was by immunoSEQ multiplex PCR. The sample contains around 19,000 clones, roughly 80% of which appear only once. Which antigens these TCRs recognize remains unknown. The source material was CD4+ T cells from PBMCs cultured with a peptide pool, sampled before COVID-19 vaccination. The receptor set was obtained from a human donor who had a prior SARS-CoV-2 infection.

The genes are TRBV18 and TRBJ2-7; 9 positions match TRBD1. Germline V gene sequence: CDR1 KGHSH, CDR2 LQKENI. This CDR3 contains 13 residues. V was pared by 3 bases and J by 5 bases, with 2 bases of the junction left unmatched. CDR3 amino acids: CASSPGTGNEQYF. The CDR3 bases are TGTGCCAGCTCACCCGGGACAGGGAACGAGCAGTACTTC.

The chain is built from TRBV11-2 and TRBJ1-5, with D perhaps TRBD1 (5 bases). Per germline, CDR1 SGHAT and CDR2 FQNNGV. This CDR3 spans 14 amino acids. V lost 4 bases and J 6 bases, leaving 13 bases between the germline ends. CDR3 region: CASSSSGSAQPQHF. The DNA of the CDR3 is TGTGCCAGCAGCTCTTCAGGGTCCGCTCAGCCCCAGCATTTT.

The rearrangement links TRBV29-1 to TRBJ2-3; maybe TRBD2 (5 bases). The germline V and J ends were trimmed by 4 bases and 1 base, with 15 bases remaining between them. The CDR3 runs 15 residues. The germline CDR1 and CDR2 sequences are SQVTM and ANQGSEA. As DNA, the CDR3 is TGCAGCGTTGCCGGGAACTATCGAGGCACAGATACGCAGTATTTT. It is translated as CSVAGNYRGTDTQYF.

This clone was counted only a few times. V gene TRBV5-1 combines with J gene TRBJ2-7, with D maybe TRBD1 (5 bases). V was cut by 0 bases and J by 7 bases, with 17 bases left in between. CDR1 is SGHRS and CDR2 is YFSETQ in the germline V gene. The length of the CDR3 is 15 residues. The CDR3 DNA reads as TGCGCCAGCAGCTTGGTCGCAGGGTCTTACCTTGAGCAGTACTTC. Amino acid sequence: CASSLVAGSYLEQYF. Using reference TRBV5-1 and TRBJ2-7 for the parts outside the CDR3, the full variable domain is KAGVTQTPRYLIKTRGQQVTLSCSPISGHRSVSWYQQTPGQGLQFLFEYFSETQRNKGNFPGRFSGRQFSNSRSEMNVSTLELGDSALYLCASSLVAGSYLEQYFGPGTRLTVT.

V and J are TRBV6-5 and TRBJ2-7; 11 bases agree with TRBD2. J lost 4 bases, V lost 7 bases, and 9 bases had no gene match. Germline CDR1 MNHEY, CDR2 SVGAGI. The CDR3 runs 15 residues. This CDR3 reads CASTLAGGPVYEQYF. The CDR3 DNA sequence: TGTGCCAGCACCTTAGCGGGAGGGCCTGTTTACGAGCAGTACTTC.

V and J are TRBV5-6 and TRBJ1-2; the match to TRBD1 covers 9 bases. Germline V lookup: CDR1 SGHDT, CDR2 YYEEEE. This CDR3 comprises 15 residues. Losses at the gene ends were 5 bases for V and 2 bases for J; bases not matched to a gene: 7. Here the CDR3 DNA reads TGTGCCAGCAGACCTCAGGGACAGGGAAACTATGGCTACACCTTC. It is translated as CASRPQGQGNYGYTF.

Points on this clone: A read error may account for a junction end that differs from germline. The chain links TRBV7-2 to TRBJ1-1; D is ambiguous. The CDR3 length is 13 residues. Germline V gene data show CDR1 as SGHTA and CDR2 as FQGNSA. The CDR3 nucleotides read TGTGCCAGCGGCTTTGGTGTGGACACTGAAGCTTTCTTT. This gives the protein CASGFGVDTEAFF.

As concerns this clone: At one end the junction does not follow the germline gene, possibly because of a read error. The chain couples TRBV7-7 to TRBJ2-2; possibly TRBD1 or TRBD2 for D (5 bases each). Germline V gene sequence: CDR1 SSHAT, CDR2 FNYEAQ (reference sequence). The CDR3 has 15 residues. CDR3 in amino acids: CASSSRGARAGELFF. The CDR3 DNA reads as TGTGCTAGCAGCTCGCGAGGGGCACGCGCCGGGGAGCTGTTTTTT.

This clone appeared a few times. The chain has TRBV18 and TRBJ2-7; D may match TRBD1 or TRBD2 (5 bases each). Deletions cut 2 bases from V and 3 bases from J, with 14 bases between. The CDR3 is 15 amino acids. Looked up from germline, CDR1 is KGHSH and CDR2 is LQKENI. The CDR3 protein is CASSPYTGTNYEQYF. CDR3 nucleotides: TGTGCCAGCTCACCATACACCGGGACCAACTACGAGCAGTACTTC.